A single sample gave rise to the 16 T cell receptor beta chains below, sequenced in a study of molecular identifiers for immune sequencing clone quantification (dated by TCRdb to 2016 to 2019). The method was PCR. Data came from an Illumina HiSeq 4000. The public reads were reprocessed in TCRdb via fastp at Q25 and MiXCR, keeping in-frame beta chains. Every entry covers one CDR3 protein and lists the most common genes and DNA from its rows. The sample table contains about 320,000 distinct CDR3 sequences; only one count was recorded for about a fifth of them. Approximately 0.8% of the sample comes from the top ten. Sequencing used naive CD8+ T cells from blood, with Jurkat cell RNA spiked in. What the cell subset or site label conveys for this sample: FACS-sorted CD8+CD4-CCR7+CD45RA+ naive T cells. The origin of the receptors is a human donor in good health. Some libraries in this study had Jurkat cell RNA spiked in.

The table lists this clonotype with a few counts. The chain links TRBV25-1 to TRBJ2-1; either TRBD1 or TRBD2 may fit D (5 bases each). V lost 3 bases to trimming and J lost 3 bases, with 15 bases between them. Germline lookup yields CDR1 MGHDK and CDR2 SYGVNS. The CDR3 loop spans 16 amino acids. Here the CDR3 reads CASSEGTSHFYNEQFF. CDR3 bases: TGTGCCAGCAGTGAGGGGACCTCTCACTTCTACAATGAGCAGTTCTTC.

This clonotype was counted between two and nine times. This chain joins TRBV3-1 and TRBJ2-3; D is ambiguous. The germline gives CDR1 LGHDT, CDR2 YNNKEL (reference sequence). Trimming took off 3 bases at V and 6 bases at J, with 16 bases between the two ends. This CDR3 has 15 amino acids. The CDR3 nucleotides read TGTGCCAGCAGCCACGTGGACGGTTTCGGGGATACGCAGTATTTT. Translated, it gives CASSHVDGFGDTQYF.

This clonotype came up many times. The CDR3 here is CAGNTQGANYGYTF. The CDR3, as DNA: TGTGCCGGAAACACACAGGGGGCGAACTATGGCTACACCTTC. J is TRBJ1-2 and V is TRBV7-9, with 9 bases aligning to TRBD1. This CDR3 contains 14 residues. Germline CDR1 SEHNR, CDR2 FQNEAQ (reference sequence). With 11 bases clipped from V and 2 bases from J, the junction kept 9 bases outside the gene matches.

This clonotype was observed at least ten times. Germline is not matched at one junction end, which may reflect a read error. The J gene is TRBJ2-4, the V gene TRBV7-9; D call uncertain. The CDR3 covers 12 residues. Germline V CDR1 and CDR2: SEHNR, FQNEAQ (reference sequence). DNA for the CDR3: TGTGCCAGCAGCTACCATCTTCACCCCCCGGACTTC. Translated: CASSYHLHPPDF.

In nucleotides, the CDR3 is TGTGCCAGCAGCCACCTGCGGGAGTACTTC. Translated, it gives CASSHLREYF. The V and J genes are TRBV5-5 and TRBJ2-7, with D possibly matching TRBD2 (5 bases). Trimming removed 4 bases at V and 11 bases at J, with 10 bases between. The CDR3 is 10 residues long. Germline V gives CDR1 SGHKS, CDR2 YYEKEE (reference sequence).

This clonotype was recorded many times. The rearrangement uses TRBV2 and TRBJ2-3, with a possible D match to TRBD2 (5 bases). V shed 5 bases and J shed 2 bases, with 14 bases lying between them. CDR1 and CDR2 from the germline V gene are SNHLY and FYNNEI. The CDR3 loop spans 15 amino acids. CDR3 sequence: CASSYSADPTDTQYF. The CDR3 DNA reads TGTGCCAGCAGTTATAGCGCAGACCCCACAGATACGCAGTATTTT.

This clonotype occurred once. It may be a read error: a sequence one base away is much more abundant. Here the CDR3 omits its conserved ending phenylalanine or tryptophan, so a read error is the likely source. The chain employs TRBV3-1 and TRBJ2-5; no clear D gene. Germline lookup yields CDR1 LGHDT and CDR2 YNNKEL (reference sequence). V was clipped by 0 bases and J by 2 bases, with 7 bases between them. This CDR3 has 14 amino acids. The CDR3, as DNA: TGTGCCAGCAGCCAAGACGTAATTCAAGAGACCCAGTACCTC. This translates into CASSQDVIQETQYL.

A remark on this clonotype: Compared with germline, one end of the junction differs, possibly owing to a read error. The chain links TRBV27 to TRBJ2-7; D tentatively reads TRBD1 or TRBD2 (5 bases each). CDR3 length: 14 amino acids. The germline CDR1 and CDR2 sequences are MNHEY and SMNVEV (reference sequence). The CDR3 DNA is TGTGCCGGCAGTCCCAGCTGGGGGTTTTACGAGCAGTACTTC. Amino acid sequence: CAGSPSWGFYEQYF.

Comments on this clonotype: This may stem from a read error, because a much larger clone lies one nucleotide away. This chain joins TRBV5-3 and TRBJ2-7; D not resolved. TRBV5-3 falls under the ORF class, with uncertain function. Trimming removed 9 bases at V and 3 bases at J, with 16 bases between. The CDR3 loop spans 13 amino acids. CDR3 sequence (DNA): TGTGCCAACAGCTTGTCGGGCGACTACGAGCAGTACTTC. Translated, it gives CANSLSGDYEQYF.

The table lists this clonotype with many counts. This chain joins TRBV19 and TRBJ2-3; 12 bases line up with TRBD2. Germline-derived CDR1 and CDR2 are LNHDA and SQIVND (reference sequence). V was pared by 4 bases and J by 6 bases, with 5 bases of the junction left unmatched. The CDR3 loop spans 15 amino acids. CDR3 DNA sequence: TGTGCCAGTAGTACGACTAGCGGGAGTCTCGATACGCAGTATTTT. This translates into CASSTTSGSLDTQYF.

The rearrangement uses TRBV27 and TRBJ1-6; 10 nucleotides align to TRBD1. The CDR3 runs to 15 residues. V lost 5 bases to trimming and J lost 8 bases; unmatched junction nucleotides: 6. Germline-derived CDR1 and CDR2 are MNHEY and SMNVEV (reference sequence). CDR3 in DNA: TGTGCCAGCAGTGACAGGGGGCCTTGGGATTCACCCCTCCACTTT. Protein: CASSDRGPWDSPLHF.

This clonotype showed up just a few times. The J gene is TRBJ2-7, the V gene TRBV29-1; 8 nucleotides agree with TRBD1. Germline V CDR1 and CDR2: SQVTM, ANQGSEA. The length of the CDR3 is 13 residues. V gave up 1 base and J gave up 2 bases; unmatched junction bases: 1. The CDR3 DNA follows: TGCAGCGTTGAAGGGACAGGGACCTACGAGCAGTACTTC. It encodes CSVEGTGTYEQYF.

This clonotype was found many times. The chain uses TRBV4-1 and TRBJ2-1, with 7 bases lining up with TRBD2. This CDR3 is built from 14 residues. V gave up 3 bases and J gave up 8 bases; unmatched junction bases: 7. Germline lookup yields CDR1 MGHRA and CDR2 YSYEKL. As DNA, the CDR3 is TGCGCCAGCAGCCATGCGGGGGTAGGGGATGAGCAGTTCTTC. It codes for CASSHAGVGDEQFF.

The chain carries TRBV4-2 and TRBJ2-2; 13 nucleotides line up with TRBD2. CDR1 is LGHNA and CDR2 is YNFKEQ in the germline V gene. This CDR3 region has 19 residues. V shed 3 bases, J shed 6 bases, and the junction held 13 bases outside the gene matches. The CDR3 nucleotides read TGTGCCAGCAGCCATGCACCGGGACTAGCGGGAAGGGGGGCCGGGGAGCTGTTTTTT. Its protein is CASSHAPGLAGRGAGELFF.

A note on this clonotype: A much more abundant neighbour one base away suggests this may be a read error. DNA of the CDR3: TGTGCCAGCAGTGAAATGGAGTTCAGCAATCAGCCCCAGCATTTT. Protein sequence: CASSEMEFSNQPQHF. The genes are TRBV6-1 and TRBJ1-5; D is undetermined. V was clipped by 2 bases and J by 1 base, with 9 bases between them. In germline, CDR1 is MNHNS, CDR2 SASEGT. The CDR3 loop spans 15 amino acids.

There are many counts of this clonotype. V and J are TRBV9 and TRBJ1-1; perhaps TRBD1 as D (6 bases). This CDR3 is 14 amino acids long. The V gene lost 0 bases and the J gene lost 3 bases, with 9 bases spanning the gap. Germline CDR1 is SGDLS and CDR2 is YYNGEE. CDR3 residues: CASSVEGGDTEAFF. The CDR3 DNA sequence: TGTGCCAGCAGCGTAGAAGGGGGTGACACTGAAGCTTTCTTT.